This T cell receptor beta chain is from a study of T cells in women clearing cervical HPV infection. Study-wide background: With HLA typing for only a few women, HLA confounding remains possible. Study-wide findings and caveats: CIN3+ cases had significantly higher TCR repertoire richness than controls, but evenness did not differ.

immunoSEQ multiplex PCR used an average of 1200 ng genomic DNA. Sequenced by immunoSEQ multiplex PCR; TCRdb stores in-frame clones only, minus some. Listed are around 30,000 clones; approximately 20% falls within the top ten. Remarks on this clone: Its antigen is unidentified.

This receptor was obtained from a woman aged 18 to 75 with a cervical HPV16 infection that either progressed to CIN3+ or cleared (not recorded which). Sequenced material: blood buffy coat.

The CDR3 here is CASSKGRTREETQYF. The DNA read from the CDR3 is TGTGCCAGTAGTAAGGGTCGTACGCGGGAAGAGACC. The chain combines TRBV19 with TRBJ2-5; a possible D gene is TRBD2 (5 bases). The read stops 3 residues short of the end of the CDR3; the missing end is completed from the germline J gene. The germline V and J ends were trimmed by 4 bases and 3 bases, with 15 bases remaining between them. Germline values: CDR1 LNHDA, CDR2 SQIVND (reference sequence). The CDR3 has 15 amino acids.